This TCR beta chain was recorded in a study of CD8 T cell repertoires and HIV-1 epitope variants. Across the whole study: Each of Twenty-five Gag and Nef epitope peptides stimulated a separate culture.

Sequenced by immunoSEQ multiplex PCR; TCRdb stores in-frame clones only, minus some. Among approximately 7,400 clones listed, around two thirds were seen once. A word on this clone: The antigen is not known.

The V and J ends lost 1 base and 8 bases respectively, with 13 bases between them. CDR3 length: 14 amino acids. Per germline, CDR1 SGHRS and CDR2 YFSETQ. The J gene is TRBJ2-1, the V gene TRBV5-1; tentative D call: TRBD2 (5 bases). The TCR was taken from a male donor with HIV. The sample was cultured CD8+ T cells derived from PBMCs. Here the CDR3 DNA reads TGCGCCAGCAGCTTGAGCTCCCAAGCGGATGAGCAGTTCTTC. Its translation: CASSLSSQADEQFF. The entire variable domain, with the rest obtained from reference TRBV5-1 and TRBJ2-1, is as follows: KAGVTQTPRYLIKTRGQQVTLSCSPISGHRSVSWYQQTPGQGLQFLFEYFSETQRNKGNFPGRFSGRQFSNSRSEMNVSTLELGDSALYLCASSLSSQADEQFFGPGTRLTVL.